The sequence of this T cell receptor (beta chain) was determined in a study of regulatory T cells in long-lasting Graves disease. Overall study: Patients newly diagnosed with Graves' had been on antithyroid drugs for under 3 months.

Time point indicated: newly diagnosed GD, antithyroid drugs for less than 3 months. Extracted PBMC RNA gave rise to the TCR library. Building of the TCR beta libraries involved iRepertoire HTBI primers and Arm-PCR of CDR3 regions. TCRdb processed the multiplex PCR reads anew with MiXCR; each CDR3 protein has one entry. This sample has approximately 460,000 distinct CDR3 sequences; about 17% occur once, and the top ten carry about 10%. Germline values: CDR1 SEHNR, CDR2 FQNEAQ (reference sequence). This CDR3 has 14 residues. V lost 7 bases and J 7 bases, leaving 19 bases between the germline ends. Details on this clonotype: The antigen is not known.

Overall study findings and caveats: More public clonotypes were shared by persistent patients (around 2,600) than by new patients (about 1,000).

The sample was also reused in another study, on T cells in Graves' hyperthyroidism and ophthalmopathy. In that study: In the first-round RT-PCR of the TCR CDR3, the HTBI primer set was used.

The chain employs TRBV7-9 and TRBJ1-2; a weak D match, TRBD1 (6 bases). Source: peripheral blood mononuclear cells (PBMCs), taken at new diagnosis, from a patient treated with antithyroid drugs. The TCR was taken from a woman aged 25 to 45 with Graves disease. The CDR3 region is CASTITGSLFGYTF. The CDR3 bases are TGTGCCAGCACCATCACAGGGTCCCTCTTTGGCTACACCTTC.